This T cell receptor beta chain was observed in a study of T cell responses to AZD1222 COVID-19 vaccine. Sequenced by immunoSEQ multiplex PCR; TCRdb stores in-frame clones only, minus some. This table holds approximately 84,000 clones, under 90% found once. Worth noting for this clone: The antigen is not known.

It was second doses at about 4 or about 12 weeks that were pooled. Overall study findings and caveats: Donors were chiefly white British, with a greater number of females, and clonal diversity was perhaps underestimated. Nearly half of spike-specific TCRs reportedly go after variant regions that carry no mutations. Mapped onto spike, vaccine-associated CD4 TCRs spanned it and were dominant at 160-218 and 743-854.

Germline CDR1 and CDR2: SGDLS and YYNGEE. The CDR3 consists of 13 residues. V lost 3 bases to trimming and J lost 6 bases, with 11 bases between them. J is TRBJ2-3 and V is TRBV9; D not certain. This specimen consisted of peripheral blood, obtained 28 days after the second AZD1222 dose. The receptor's source is an adult who received the AZD1222 COVID-19 vaccine. The CDR3 nucleotides are TGTGCCAGCAGCGGGAGCGCGCGCGATACGCAGTATTTT. The encoded protein is CASSGSARDTQYF.